Below are 16 T cell receptor beta chains sequenced from a single sample in a study of T-cell reconstitution after alpha-beta-depleted transplantation in children. General observations from the study: T-cell counts and diversity at one year following transplant were attributed mainly to newly produced T cells.

These receptors have no known antigen. Construction of the TCRbeta library involved unique molecular identifiers. MiXCR, applied by TCRdb to the PCR reads, yields one record per CDR3 protein. The data show 250,000 to 300,000 distinct CDR3 sequences, less than 9.5% seen once. The material was peripheral blood, obtained 360 days after TCRalphabeta/CD19-depleted stem cell transplant. These receptors all come from a female patient aged 2-9 years who had a stem cell transplant for Fanconi anemia, so the T cells may come from the graft donor.

This rearrangement joins TRBV5-1 to TRBJ2-3; no definite D call. Looked up from germline, CDR1 is SGHRS and CDR2 is YFSETQ. V lost 1 base and J lost 6, with 15 bases in between. This CDR3 spans 15 amino acids. This CDR3 is CASSLSPGPSDTQYF. CDR3 bases: TGCGCCAGCAGCTTGAGTCCAGGTCCCTCCGATACGCAGTATTTT.

This clonotype was counted a few times. This chain connects TRBV5-1 to TRBJ1-2; possible D gene TRBD1, 6 bases. The ends were cut back, 4 bases at V and 4 bases at J, with 17 bases in the middle. Germline V gene lookup returns CDR1 SGHRS and CDR2 YFSETQ. The CDR3 sequence is 15 residues long. CDR3 in DNA: TGCGCCAGCAGCCAAACGGCGGGGGGCAGCTATGGCTACACCTTC. This gives the protein CASSQTAGGSYGYTF.

This clonotype was picked up many times. The chain couples TRBV6-6 to TRBJ2-5; no clear D gene. The CDR3 spans 11 residues. Trimming shortened V by 8 bases and J by 3 bases, and 7 bases separated the two germline ends. Germline loops: CDR1 MNHNY, CDR2 SVGAGI (reference sequence). The CDR3 nucleotides are TGTGCCAGCTCGGTCAAAGAGACCCAGTACTTC. Amino acids: CASSVKETQYF.

In its sample, this clonotype was seen many times. The genes are TRBV2 and TRBJ2-5, with D possibly being TRBD1 (6 bases). The germline V gene has CDR1 SNHLY and CDR2 FYNNEI. Trimming cost V 7 bases and J 8 bases, with 11 bases left between them. The CDR3 runs to 11 residues. In DNA form, the CDR3 reads TGTGCCAGCACGGGACACCCTACCCAGTACTTC. It codes for CASTGHPTQYF.

The chain carries TRBV6-1 and TRBJ1-1, with 11 bases fitting TRBD1. This CDR3 spans 15 amino acids. V gave up 6 bases and J gave up 4 bases; unmatched junction bases: 7. CDR1 and CDR2 from the germline V gene are MNHNS and SASEGT. CDR3: CASRWTGGPGTEAFF. The CDR3 nucleotides are TGTGCCAGCAGATGGACAGGGGGCCCGGGCACTGAAGCTTTCTTT.

About this clonotype: This may arise from a read error, as a much more abundant clone is one base away. This rearrangement joins TRBV4-3 to TRBJ2-5, with D unresolved. CDR3 size: 13 residues. Germline V CDR1 and CDR2: LGHNA, YSLEER. The DNA for the CDR3 is TGCGCCGGCAGCCAAGAAACAATGGAGACCCAGTACTTC. This sequence encodes CAGSQETMETQYF.

CDR3 amino acids: CASGIYRDQETQYF. In nucleotides, the CDR3 is TGTGCCAGCGGGATTTACAGGGACCAAGAGACCCAGTACTTC. J is TRBJ2-5 and V is TRBV2; tentative D call: TRBD1 (6 bases). The CDR3 has 14 residues. Trimming cost V 8 bases and J 0 bases, with 13 bases left between them. From germline, CDR1 is SNHLY and CDR2 FYNNEI.

This clonotype has ten or more counts. This chain links TRBV10-3 with TRBJ1-1, with unresolved D. CDR3 length: 13 residues. V was pared by 10 bases and J by 1 base, with 13 bases between. Germline V CDR1 and CDR2: ENHRY, SYGVKD. CDR3 coding DNA: TGTGCCACCTCCGTAAAACCGAACACTGAAGCTTTCTTT. It translates to CATSVKPNTEAFF.

The chain combines TRBV2 with TRBJ1-2, with a weak D call TRBD1 (6 bases). The ends were cut back, 6 bases at V and 4 bases at J, with 15 bases in the middle. Germline V CDR1 and CDR2: SNHLY, FYNNEI. The length of the CDR3 is 14 residues. For the CDR3, the DNA is TGTGCCAGCAGAACAGGGCGCGGCGGCTATGGCTACACCTTC. It translates to CASRTGRGGYGYTF.

The J gene is TRBJ1-4, the V gene TRBV7-3, with 10 bases lining up with TRBD1. CDR1 is SGHTA, CDR2 FQGTGA, per germline. The CDR3 has 19 residues. J lost 4 bases, V lost 2 bases, and 13 bases had no gene match. Here the CDR3 DNA reads TGTGCCAGCAGCTTACGTCGACGACAGGGGGCCTCTAGTAATGAAAAACTGTTTTTT. Translation gives CASSLRRRQGASSNEKLFF.

This clonotype was detected many times. The V and J genes are TRBV7-3 and TRBJ2-7; 10 bases are a match to TRBD2. The CDR3 is 16 amino acids. The germline gives CDR1 SGHTA, CDR2 FQGTGA. The junction had 9 bases not matched to a gene; V was cut back by 4 bases and J by 3 bases. The CDR3 nucleotides read TGTGCCAGCAGCTGGGGGACTAGCGAGTTGGGCTACGAGCAGTACTTC. Translated, it gives CASSWGTSELGYEQYF.

The chain is built from TRBV7-9 and TRBJ2-1, with a weak D call TRBD1 (7 bases). CDR3 length equals 16 residues. Germline values: CDR1 SEHNR, CDR2 FQNEAQ (reference sequence). The V and J ends lost 3 bases and 7 bases respectively, with 19 bases between them. Here the CDR3 reads CASSFLRRAQGNEQFF. CDR3 nucleotides: TGTGCCAGCAGCTTCCTCAGGAGGGCACAGGGGAATGAGCAGTTCTTC.

The table lists this clonotype with many counts. The rearrangement links TRBV9 to TRBJ2-5; weak D call: TRBD2 (6 bases). CDR3 length equals 13 residues. CDR1 is SGDLS and CDR2 is YYNGEE in the germline V gene. Trimming took off 2 bases at V and 3 bases at J, with 8 bases between the two ends. The CDR3 reads CASSVRGEETQYF. The DNA of the CDR3 is TGTGCCAGCAGCGTGCGGGGCGAAGAGACCCAGTACTTC.

This clonotype was detected many times. The DNA for the CDR3 is TGTGCCAGCAGCCGGACAGGGACGAATCAGCCCCAGCATTTT. This gives the protein CASSRTGTNQPQHF. V and J are TRBV12-3 or TRBV12-4 and TRBJ1-5; TRBD1 agrees at 8 bases. The V gene end was trimmed by 6 bases and the J gene end by 4 bases; junction bases not matched to a gene: 5. This CDR3 has 14 amino acids.

This clonotype appeared many times. This chain links TRBV12-3 or TRBV12-4 with TRBJ2-7; maybe TRBD1 (5 bases). V shed 4 bases and J shed 2 bases, with 18 bases lying between them. The CDR3 runs 16 residues. The CDR3 here is CASSSDSVRFTYEQYF. For the CDR3, the DNA is TGTGCCAGCAGTTCCGACAGTGTCCGCTTTACCTACGAGCAGTACTTC.

CDR3 in DNA: TGTGCCAGCAGCCAAGTACTAGCGAACACAGATACGCAGTATTTT. As protein: CASSQVLANTDTQYF. The chain carries TRBV14 and TRBJ2-3; the match to TRBD2 covers 7 bases. V shed 1 base, J shed 2 bases, and the junction held 3 bases outside the gene matches. CDR1 SGHDN and CDR2 FVKESK come from the germline V gene. CDR3 length: 15 residues.